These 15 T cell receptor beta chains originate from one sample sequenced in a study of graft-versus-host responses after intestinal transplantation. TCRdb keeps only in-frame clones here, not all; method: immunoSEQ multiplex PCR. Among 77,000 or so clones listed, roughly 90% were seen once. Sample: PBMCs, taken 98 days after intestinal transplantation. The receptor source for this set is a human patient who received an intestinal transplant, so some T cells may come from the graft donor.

CDR3 loop: CASSRRGQETQYF. The CDR3 DNA sequence: TGTGCCAGCAGTCGCCGGGGCCAAGAGACCCAGTACTTC. The gene calls are TRBV27 and TRBJ2-5, with D tentatively TRBD2 (5 bases). This CDR3 is 13 amino acids long. CDR1 MNHEY and CDR2 SMNVEV come from the germline V gene (reference sequence). The V gene lost 5 bases and the J gene lost 1 base, with 8 bases spanning the gap.

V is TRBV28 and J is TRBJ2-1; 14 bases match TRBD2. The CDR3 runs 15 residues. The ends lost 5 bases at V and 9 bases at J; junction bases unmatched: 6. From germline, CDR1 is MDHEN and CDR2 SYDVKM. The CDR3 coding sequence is TGTGCCAGCAGTAGCCCGGGACTAGCGGGAGTTGAGCAGTTCTTC. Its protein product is CASSSPGLAGVEQFF.

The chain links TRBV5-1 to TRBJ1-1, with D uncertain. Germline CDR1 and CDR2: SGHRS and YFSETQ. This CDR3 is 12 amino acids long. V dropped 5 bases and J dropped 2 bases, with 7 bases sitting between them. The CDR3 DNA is TGCGCCAGCAGATGGGGTAACACTGAAGCTTTCTTT. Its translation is CASRWGNTEAFF.

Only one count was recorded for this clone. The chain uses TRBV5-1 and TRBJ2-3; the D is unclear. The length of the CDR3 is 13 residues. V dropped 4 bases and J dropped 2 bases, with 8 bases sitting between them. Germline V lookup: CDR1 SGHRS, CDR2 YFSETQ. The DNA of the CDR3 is TGCGCCAGCAGCCTGTACTTCACAGATACGCAGTATTTT. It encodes CASSLYFTDTQYF.

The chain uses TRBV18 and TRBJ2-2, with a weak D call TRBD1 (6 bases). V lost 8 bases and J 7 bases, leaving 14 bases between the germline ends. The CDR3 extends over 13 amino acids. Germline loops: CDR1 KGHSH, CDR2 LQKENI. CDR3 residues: CASTQGLDGELFF. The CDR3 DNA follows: TGTGCCAGCACACAGGGTTTGGACGGGGAGCTGTTTTTT.

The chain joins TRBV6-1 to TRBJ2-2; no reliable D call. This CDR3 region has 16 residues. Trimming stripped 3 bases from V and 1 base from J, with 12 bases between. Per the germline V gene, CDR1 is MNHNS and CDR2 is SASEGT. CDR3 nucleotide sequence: TGTGCCAGCAGTGATGGGTTCGGCGTGAACACCGGGGAGCTGTTTTTT. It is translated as CASSDGFGVNTGELFF.

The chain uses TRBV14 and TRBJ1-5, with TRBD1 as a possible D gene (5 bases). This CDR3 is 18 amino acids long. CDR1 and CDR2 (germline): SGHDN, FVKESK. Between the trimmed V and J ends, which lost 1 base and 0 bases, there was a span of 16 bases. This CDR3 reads CASSQAVRGRYSNQPQHF. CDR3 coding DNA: TGTGCCAGCAGCCAAGCAGTTCGGGGCCGGTATAGCAATCAGCCCCAGCATTTT.

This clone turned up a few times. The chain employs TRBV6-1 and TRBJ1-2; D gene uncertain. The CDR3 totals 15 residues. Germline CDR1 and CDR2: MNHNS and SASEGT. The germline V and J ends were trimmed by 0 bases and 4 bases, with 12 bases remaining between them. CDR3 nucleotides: TGTGCCAGCAGTGAAGCCCCCGGCAGGTTCTATGGCTACACCTTC. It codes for CASSEAPGRFYGYTF.

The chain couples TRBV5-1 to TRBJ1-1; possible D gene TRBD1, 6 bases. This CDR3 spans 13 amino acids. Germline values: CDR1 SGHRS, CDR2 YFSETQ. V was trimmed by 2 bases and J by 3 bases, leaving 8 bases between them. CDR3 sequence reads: CASSFRTDTEAFF. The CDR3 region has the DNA TGCGCCAGCAGCTTCAGGACAGACACTGAAGCTTTCTTT.

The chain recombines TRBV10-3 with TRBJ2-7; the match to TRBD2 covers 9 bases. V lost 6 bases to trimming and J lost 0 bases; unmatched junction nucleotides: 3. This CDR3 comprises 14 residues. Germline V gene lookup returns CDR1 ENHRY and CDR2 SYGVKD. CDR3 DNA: TGTGCCATCAGGGGGACTAGCAACTCCTACGAGCAGTACTTC. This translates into CAIRGTSNSYEQYF.

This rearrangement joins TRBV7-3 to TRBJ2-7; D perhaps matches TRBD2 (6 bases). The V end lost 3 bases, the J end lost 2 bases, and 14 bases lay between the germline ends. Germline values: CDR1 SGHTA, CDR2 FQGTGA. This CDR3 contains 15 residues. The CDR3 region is CASSFSGTGAYEQYF. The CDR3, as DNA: TGTGCCAGCAGCTTTTCGGGGACGGGGGCCTACGAGCAGTACTTC.

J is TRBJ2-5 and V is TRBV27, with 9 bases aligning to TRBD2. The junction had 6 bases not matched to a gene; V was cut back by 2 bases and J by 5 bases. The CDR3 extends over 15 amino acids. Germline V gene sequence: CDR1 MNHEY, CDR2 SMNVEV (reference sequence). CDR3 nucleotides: TGTGCCAGCAGTTTAAGTGGCGGGAGGGGGGAGACCCAGTACTTC. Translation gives CASSLSGGRGETQYF.

In DNA form, the CDR3 reads TGCGCCAGCAGTCAGGGGGCCACCGATACGCAGTATTTT. The encoded protein is CASSQGATDTQYF. This chain joins TRBV23-1 and TRBJ2-3; TRBD1 might be the D (6 bases). TRBV23-1 has ORF status, its function being uncertain. The germline V and J ends were trimmed by 3 bases and 6 bases, with 10 bases remaining between them. This CDR3 spans 13 amino acids.

Here the CDR3 DNA reads TGCAGCGTTGATGTGGCAGGGGAGGTGCAGTACTTC. Protein product: CSVDVAGEVQYF. V and J are TRBV29-1 and TRBJ2-7, with D perhaps given as TRBD1 or TRBD2 (6 bases each). V lost 3 bases and J 9 bases, leaving 15 bases between the germline ends. CDR3 length equals 12 residues. Germline V lookup: CDR1 SQVTM, CDR2 ANQGSEA.

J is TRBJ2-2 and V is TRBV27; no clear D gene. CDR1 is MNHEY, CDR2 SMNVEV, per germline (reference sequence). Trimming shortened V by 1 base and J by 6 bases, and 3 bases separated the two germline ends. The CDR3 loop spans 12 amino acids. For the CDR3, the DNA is TGTGCCAGCAGTTTATACGCCGGGGAGCTGTTTTTT. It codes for CASSLYAGELFF.